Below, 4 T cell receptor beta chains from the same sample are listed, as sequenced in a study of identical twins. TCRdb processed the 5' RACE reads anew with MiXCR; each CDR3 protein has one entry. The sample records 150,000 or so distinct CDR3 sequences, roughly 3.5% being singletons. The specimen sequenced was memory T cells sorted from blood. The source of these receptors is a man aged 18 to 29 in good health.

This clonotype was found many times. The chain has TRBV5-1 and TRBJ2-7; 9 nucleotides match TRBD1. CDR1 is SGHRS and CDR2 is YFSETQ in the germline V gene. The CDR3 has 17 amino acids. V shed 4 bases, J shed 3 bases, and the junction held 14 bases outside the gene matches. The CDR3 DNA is TGCGCCAGCAGCGTATTGGCGGGACAGGGTGGAGACTACGAGCAGTACTTC. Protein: CASSVLAGQGGDYEQYF.

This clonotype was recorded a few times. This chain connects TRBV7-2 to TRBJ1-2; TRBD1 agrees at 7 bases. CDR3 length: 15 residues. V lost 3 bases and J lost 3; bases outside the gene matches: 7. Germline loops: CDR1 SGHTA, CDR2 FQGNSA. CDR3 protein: CASSFETGRDYGYTF. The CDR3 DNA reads TGTGCCAGCAGCTTTGAGACAGGGCGAGACTATGGCTACACCTTC.

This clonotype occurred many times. CDR3 sequence: CSAPGPGPGNTIYF. The CDR3 DNA reads TGCAGTGCCCCTGGACCCGGGCCCGGAAACACCATATATTTT. This chain links TRBV20-1 with TRBJ1-3; no clear D gene. Germline loops: CDR1 DFQATT, CDR2 SNEGSKA (reference sequence). This CDR3 contains 14 residues. The V and J ends lost 6 bases and 4 bases respectively, with 16 bases between them.

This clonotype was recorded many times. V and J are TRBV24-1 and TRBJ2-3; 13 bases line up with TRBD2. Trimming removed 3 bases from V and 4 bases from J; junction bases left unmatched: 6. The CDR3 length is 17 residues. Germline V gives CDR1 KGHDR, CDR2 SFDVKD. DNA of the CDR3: TGTGCCACCAGTGATACCGGGACTAGCGGGATTGCAGATACGCAGTATTTT. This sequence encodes CATSDTGTSGIADTQYF.